This paragraph covers one T cell receptor beta chain sequence. These data originate in a study of T cells in Graves' hyperthyroidism and ophthalmopathy. Looked up from germline, CDR1 is SNHLY and CDR2 is FYNNEI. The V end lost 4 bases, the J end lost 1 base, and 11 bases lay between the germline ends. The CDR3 length is 15 residues. The source material, RNA transcripts, was used to amplify TCR beta CDR3 regions. First-round RT-PCR with HTBI primers amplified the TCR CDR3 region. TCRdb reprocessed the multiplex PCR reads with MiXCR, giving one entry per CDR3 protein. The sample lists more than 20,000 distinct CDR3 sequences, under 55% seen once, with about 25% in the top ten.

This sequence joins TRBV2 and TRBJ1-5, with D maybe TRBD1 (6 bases). Source material: blood. This TCR was sampled from a woman in her 40s with Graves' hyperthyroidism that later progressed to Graves' ophthalmopathy. The CDR3 DNA is TGTGCCAGCAGTGTGGGGGGACAAAGCAATCAGCCCCAGCATTTT. Protein product: CASSVGGQSNQPQHF.